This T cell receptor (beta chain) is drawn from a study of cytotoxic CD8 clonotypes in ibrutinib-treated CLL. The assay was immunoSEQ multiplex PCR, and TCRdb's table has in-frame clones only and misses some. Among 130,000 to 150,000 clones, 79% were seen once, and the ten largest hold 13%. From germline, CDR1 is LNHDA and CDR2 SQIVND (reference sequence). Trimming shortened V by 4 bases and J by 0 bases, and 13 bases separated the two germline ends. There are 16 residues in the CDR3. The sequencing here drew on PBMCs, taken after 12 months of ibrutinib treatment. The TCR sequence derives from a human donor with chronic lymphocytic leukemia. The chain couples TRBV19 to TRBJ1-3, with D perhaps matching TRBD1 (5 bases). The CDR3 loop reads CASSTGQGTSGNTIYF. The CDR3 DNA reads TGTGCCAGTAGTACGGGGCAGGGCACCTCTGGAAACACCATATATTTT.